This TCR beta chain appears in the sequencing data of a study of blood T cells in healthy people across ages. Primers used in a second PCR of about 6 to 12 cycles were a sample-barcoded 5' primer and a J-beta primer mix. TCRdb processed the 5' RACE reads anew with MiXCR; each CDR3 protein has one entry. The repertoire includes around 1.5 million distinct CDR3 sequences, around 36% of them detected once, and about 11% sits in the top ten. A word on this clonotype: What it recognizes is unknown.

The germline V gene encodes CDR1 SGHRS and CDR2 YFSETQ. The CDR3 spans 14 residues. Trimming cost V 4 bases and J 9 bases, with 17 bases left between them. Study results and limitations: Naive and antigen-experienced cells were not separated, limiting conclusive comparison. It was not known whether donors were CMV positive (a possible confounder of expanded clonotype changes).

The sequencing sample was made of blood. The genes are TRBV5-1 and TRBJ2-1, with TRBD2 as a possible D gene (5 bases). The receptor was derived from a woman younger than 45 in good health. The CDR3 spells CASSPLLGGSEQFF. CDR3 coding DNA: TGCGCCAGCAGCCCTCTCCTCGGTGGGAGTGAGCAGTTCTTC.